This T cell receptor beta chain comes out of a study of response to subunit inactivated influenza vaccine. Study results and caveats: New T cells are recruited in small numbers by each seasonal influenza vaccination, according to the authors' suggestion.

Many counts were recorded for this clonotype. Its cognate antigen is unknown. This CDR3 region has 12 residues. Trimming shortened V by 6 bases and J by 7 bases, and 15 bases separated the two germline ends. CDR1 DFQATT and CDR2 SNEGSKA come from the germline V gene (reference sequence). TCRdb analysed the RT-PCR reads with MiXCR anew, one entry per CDR3 protein. The table records hundreds of thousands of distinct CDR3 sequences, around 14% of them present only once. This receptor was taken from a middle-aged man who received an inactivated influenza vaccine. The input for sequencing was PBMCs from blood, taken 14 days before vaccination. V is TRBV20-1 and J is TRBJ2-5; either TRBD1 or TRBD2 may supply D (5 bases each). CDR3 sequence (DNA): TGCAGTGCGAAGGGACCCACAGGGACCCAGTACTTC. Encoded protein: CSAKGPTGTQYF.